This T cell receptor (beta chain) is drawn from a study of blood T cell repertoires in COVID-19. Study overall: Recovered status applied to Cohort 3 donors who had two consecutive negative PCRs. It also applied to those with clearance or with symptom resolution.

Generated by immunoSEQ multiplex PCR, the TCRdb table keeps only in-frame clones and is missing some. The data contain approximately 240,000 clones, approximately 87% of them singletons. This sequence originates from a woman aged 45-65 years in a cohort exposed to, infected with or recovered from COVID-19 (not recorded which). Sequencing was done on a sample of PBMCs or T cells enriched from blood (not recorded which).

The CDR3, as DNA: TGTGCCAGCAGCTTCGACAGGGGGACCTACAATGAGCAGTTCTTC. Translated, it gives CASSFDRGTYNEQFF. This sequence joins TRBV7-6 and TRBJ2-1; TRBD1 agrees at 9 bases. Germline V gene lookup returns CDR1 SGHVS and CDR2 FNYEAQ. This CDR3 has 15 amino acids. V was pared by 3 bases and J by 2 bases, with 2 bases of the junction left unmatched.